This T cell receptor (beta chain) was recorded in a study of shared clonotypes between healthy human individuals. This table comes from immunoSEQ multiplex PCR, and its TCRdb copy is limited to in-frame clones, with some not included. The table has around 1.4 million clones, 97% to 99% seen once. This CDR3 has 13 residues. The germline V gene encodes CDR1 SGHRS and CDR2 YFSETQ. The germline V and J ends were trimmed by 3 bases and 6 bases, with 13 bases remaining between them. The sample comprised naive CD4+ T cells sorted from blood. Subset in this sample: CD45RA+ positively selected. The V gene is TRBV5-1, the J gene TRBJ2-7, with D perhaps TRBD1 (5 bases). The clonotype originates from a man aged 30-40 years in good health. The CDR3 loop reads CASSSQGISEQYF. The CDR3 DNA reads TGCGCCAGCAGCTCGCAGGGAATATCCGAGCAGTACTTC.